The 17 T cell receptor beta chains given below trace back to one sample, sequenced in a study of cytomegalovirus exposure and HLA in healthy donors. Use of 60 Vbeta and 13 Jbeta primers characterized the PCR. Profiled with immunoSEQ multiplex PCR; TCRdb holds only in-frame clones, not every one. Recorded for this sample: 130,000 or so clones. The source material was PBMCs. The receptors shown here come from a woman in her late teens or twenties in good health and CMV-seronegative.

The chain has TRBV29-1 and TRBJ2-3, with 8 bases that match TRBD1. Unmatched junction bases numbered 12, after V lost 5 bases and J lost 2 bases. Germline CDR1 SQVTM, CDR2 ANQGSEA. The CDR3 contains 16 residues. The CDR3 loop reads CSVSTQGAIFTDTQYF. CDR3 sequence (DNA): TGCAGCGTTAGCACCCAGGGGGCCATCTTCACAGATACGCAGTATTTT.

This sequence joins TRBV18 and TRBJ1-3, with 7 bases identical to TRBD1. Germline trimming cut 2 bases from V and 4 bases from J; bases unmatched to any gene: 2. This CDR3 comprises 14 residues. Germline CDR1 KGHSH, CDR2 LQKENI. The CDR3 DNA reads TGTGCCAGCTCACCAGACAGGGACGGAAACACCATATATTTT. Its translation: CASSPDRDGNTIYF.

The chain has TRBV2 and TRBJ2-2, with D tentatively TRBD1 (7 bases). Germline CDR1 reads SNHLY; CDR2 reads FYNNEI. V was trimmed by 2 bases and J by 5 bases, leaving 12 bases between them. The CDR3 covers 15 residues. CDR3 residues: CASSEPRGDTGELFF. CDR3 in DNA: TGTGCCAGCAGTGAACCCAGGGGGGATACCGGGGAGCTGTTTTTT.

As concerns this clone: The junction departs from the called germline gene at one end, perhaps through a read error. V and J are TRBV19 and TRBJ1-5; D not certain. The CDR3 covers 15 residues. Looked up from germline, CDR1 is LNHDA and CDR2 is SQIVND (reference sequence). CDR3 region: CAGSPGLGISQPQHF. The CDR3 bases are TGTGCCGGTAGTCCGGGGTTGGGGATTTCTCAGCCCCAGCATTTT. The whole variable domain, filled in from reference TRBV19 and TRBJ1-5, reads DGGITQSPKYLFRKEGQNVTLSCEQNLNHDAMYWYRQDPGQGLRLIYYSQIVNDFQKGDIAEGYSVSREKKESFPLTVTSAQKNPTAFYLCAGSPGLGISQPQHFGDGTRLSIL.

CDR3 protein: CASSIDSRYTEAFF. The CDR3 DNA sequence: TGTGCCAGTAGTATAGACTCGCGGTACACTGAAGCTTTCTTT. The chain couples TRBV19 to TRBJ1-1; D is ambiguous. The CDR3 is made up of 14 amino acids. The germline V gene encodes CDR1 LNHDA and CDR2 SQIVND (reference sequence). Trimming removed 0 bases at V and 3 bases at J, with 8 bases between.

The chain is built from TRBV6-5 and TRBJ1-5, with D perhaps matching TRBD1 (6 bases). CDR3 length: 14 amino acids. V lost 5 bases to trimming and J lost 3 bases, with 11 bases between them. CDR1 MNHEY and CDR2 SVGAGI come from the germline V gene. The chain's CDR3 is CASSPGVNNQPQHF. CDR3 DNA: TGTGCCAGCAGTCCAGGGGTTAACAATCAGCCCCAGCATTTT.

The chain recombines TRBV19 with TRBJ1-5; 8 bases are shared with TRBD1. J was trimmed by 6 bases and V by 7 bases; bases with no gene match: 8. CDR3 size: 14 residues. Per the germline V gene, CDR1 is LNHDA and CDR2 is SQIVND (reference sequence). CDR3 in DNA: TGTGCCAGTAATGTTCGACAGGGGATTCAGCCCCAGCATTTT. As protein: CASNVRQGIQPQHF.

A word on this clone: This specimen includes other DNA sequences encoding the same CDR3. This rearrangement joins TRBV25-1 to TRBJ2-7; no clear D gene. V dropped 2 bases and J dropped 3 bases, with 11 bases sitting between them. Germline V gene lookup returns CDR1 MGHDK and CDR2 SYGVNS. CDR3 length: 14 residues. CDR3 region: CASSEQQNIYEQYF. CDR3 in DNA: TGTGCCAGCAGTGAACAACAGAATATCTACGAGCAGTACTTC.

This rearrangement joins TRBV2 to TRBJ1-2; no reliable D call. V was shortened by 3 bases and J by 0 bases, with 5 bases between the two germline ends. Per germline, CDR1 SNHLY and CDR2 FYNNEI. The CDR3 runs 13 residues. The CDR3 reads CASSDRANYGYTF. The DNA for the CDR3 is TGTGCCAGCAGTGACCGAGCTAACTATGGCTACACCTTC.

This chain's CDR3 is CASSQYERDHTQYF. In nucleotides, the CDR3 is TGCGCCAGCAGCCAATACGAGCGGGACCACACGCAGTATTTT. This chain joins TRBV4-1 and TRBJ2-3; 7 bases fit TRBD2. Germline V gene sequence: CDR1 MGHRA, CDR2 YSYEKL. The CDR3 has 14 residues. V lost 2 bases, J lost 9 bases, and 8 bases stayed unmatched.

The gene calls are TRBV7-2 and TRBJ2-3; TRBD2 matches 8 bases. The germline gives CDR1 SGHTA, CDR2 FQGNSA. J gave up 1 base and V 1 base, and 1 base lay outside the gene matches. The CDR3 sequence is 15 residues long. The chain's CDR3 is CASSLELAGTDTQYF. The CDR3 DNA sequence: TGTGCCAGCAGCTTAGAACTAGCGGGCACAGATACGCAGTATTTT.

The chain carries TRBV5-6 and TRBJ1-3; 8 positions agree with TRBD1. V dropped 1 base and J dropped 10; count of bases not matched to a gene: 13. CDR1 and CDR2 (germline): SGHDT, YYEEEE. The CDR3 contains 16 residues. CDR3 sequence reads: CASSLLSGTGSGTIYF. The DNA for the CDR3 is TGTGCCAGCAGCTTGTTGTCCGGGACAGGTTCGGGTACCATATATTTT.

The V and J genes are TRBV7-3 and TRBJ2-1; 11 bases agree with TRBD1. The V gene's germline CDR1 is SGHTA and CDR2 FQGTGA. The CDR3 length is 16 residues. The ends lost 2 bases at V and 3 bases at J; junction bases unmatched: 3. The CDR3 DNA is TGTGCCAGCAGCTTAGGTGGGACAGGGGGCTACAATGAGCAGTTCTTC. This sequence encodes CASSLGGTGGYNEQFF.

The V and J genes are TRBV7-2 and TRBJ1-5; no definite D call. Trimming removed 3 bases at V and 5 bases at J, with 5 bases between. Germline lookup yields CDR1 SGHTA and CDR2 FQGNSA. The CDR3 contains 12 residues. CDR3 bases: TGTGCCAGCAGCTTTTCGGATCAGCCCCAGCATTTT. This gives the protein CASSFSDQPQHF.

V and J are TRBV6-5 and TRBJ2-2, with a weak D call TRBD1 (6 bases). V gave up 6 bases and J gave up 2 bases, with 13 bases separating them. This CDR3 contains 15 residues. Per the germline V gene, CDR1 is MNHEY and CDR2 is SVGAGI. CDR3 region: CASSPRTDNTGELFF. For the CDR3, the DNA is TGTGCCAGCAGCCCTCGGACAGATAACACCGGGGAGCTGTTTTTT.

The J gene is TRBJ2-1, the V gene TRBV27; 13 positions agree with TRBD2. With V trimmed by 7 bases and J by 4 bases, 7 bases remained unmatched. CDR1 is MNHEY, CDR2 SMNVEV, per germline (reference sequence). The CDR3 contains 16 residues. This chain's CDR3 is CASNKLAGGPYNEQFF. CDR3 bases: TGTGCCAGCAACAAACTAGCGGGAGGGCCTTACAATGAGCAGTTCTTC.

V usage is TRBV2 and J usage is TRBJ1-1, with TRBD1 identical over 9 bases. The CDR3 spans 15 residues. Germline V CDR1 and CDR2: SNHLY, FYNNEI. The trim removed 2 bases at V and 1 base at J, leaving 2 bases unmatched. CDR3 coding DNA: TGTGCCAGCAGTGAATTGGGACAGGGGAACACTGAAGCTTTCTTT. Translation: CASSELGQGNTEAFF.